What follows are 21 T cell receptor beta chains derived from one specimen sequenced in a study of shared clonotypes between healthy human individuals. Produced via immunoSEQ multiplex PCR; TCRdb's table is partial and in-frame only. The table has approximately 440,000 clones, around 77% seen once. The sequenced sample consisted of PBMCs. These receptors were collected from a woman aged 40 to 50 in good health. Some clones in this sample may be carry-over from other donors' samples.

This clone was picked up a small number of times. This likely came from a read error, as a far larger clone is one base away. The chain combines TRBV27 with TRBJ1-3; D remains unclear. The CDR3 is 14 amino acids. Germline V gives CDR1 MNHEY, CDR2 SMNVEV (reference sequence). CDR3 region: CASSLSFSGSTIYF. The DNA of the CDR3 is TGTGCCAGCAGTTTATCCTTCTCTGGAAGCACCATATATTTT.

The chain couples TRBV5-5 to TRBJ2-1; the D is unclear. The germline V gene encodes CDR1 SGHKS and CDR2 YYEKEE (reference sequence). V shed 0 bases and J shed 0 bases, with 13 bases lying between them. The CDR3 consists of 17 residues. CDR3 sequence (DNA): TGTGCCAGCAGCTTGGTAGGCTACCTAAGCTCCTACAATGAGCAGTTCTTC. The encoded protein is CASSLVGYLSSYNEQFF.

A single count supports this clone. The V gene is TRBV27, the J gene TRBJ2-3, with 13 bases lining up with TRBD2. Germline CDR1 is MNHEY and CDR2 is SMNVEV (reference sequence). The CDR3 spans 15 residues. J lost 8 bases, V lost 7 bases, and 9 bases had no gene match. The CDR3 loop reads CASNFGLAGVATQYF. The CDR3, as DNA: TGTGCCAGCAATTTCGGACTAGCGGGAGTAGCTACGCAGTATTTT.

The chain carries TRBV4-1 and TRBJ2-7; TRBD2 aligns across 12 bases. Germline V gives CDR1 MGHRA, CDR2 YSYEKL. CDR3 size: 15 residues. V shed 3 bases, J shed 2 bases, and the junction held 2 bases outside the gene matches. For the CDR3, the DNA is TGCGCCAGCAGCCACGGACTAGCGGGGACCTACGAGCAGTACTTC. This sequence encodes CASSHGLAGTYEQYF.

This clone came up a few times. This same CDR3 is encoded by further DNA sequences in the sample. DNA of the CDR3: TGTGCCAGCTCACCGGGCGGAAGCACAGATACGCAGTATTTT. Protein: CASSPGGSTDTQYF. This chain joins TRBV18 and TRBJ2-3; no reliable D call. V was trimmed by 3 bases and J by 0 bases, leaving 7 bases between them. The CDR3 has 14 amino acids. Germline assignment: CDR1 KGHSH and CDR2 LQKENI.

The chain couples TRBV27 to TRBJ1-2; D call uncertain. CDR3 length: 13 residues. Germline CDR1 reads MNHEY; CDR2 reads SMNVEV (reference sequence). The ends were cut back, 3 bases at V and 6 bases at J, with 11 bases in the middle. CDR3 region: CASSFSRKNGYTF. For the CDR3, the DNA is TGTGCCAGCAGTTTCTCGAGAAAGAATGGCTACACCTTC.

V gene TRBV5-4 combines with J gene TRBJ2-5; D might be TRBD2 (6 bases). CDR1 SGHNT and CDR2 YYREEE come from the germline V gene (reference sequence). The CDR3 spans 14 residues. The V end was cut by 1 base, the J end by 4 bases, with 11 bases between. The CDR3 reads CASSLSVSGETQYF. CDR3 DNA sequence: TGTGCCAGCAGCTTGAGTGTTAGCGGAGAGACCCAGTACTTC.

As to this clone: With only one base between it and a far larger clone, this is likely a read error. The chain combines TRBV19 with TRBJ2-3; 8 nucleotides align to TRBD2. Germline values: CDR1 LNHDA, CDR2 SQIVND (reference sequence). Unmatched junction bases numbered 13, after V lost 4 bases and J lost 4 bases. This CDR3 contains 17 residues. The CDR3 spells CASSRAPGPAGADTQYF. The CDR3 DNA follows: TGTGCCAGTAGTAGAGCCCCGGGACCAGCGGGAGCAGATACGCAGTATTTT.

This clone was seen once. This chain uses TRBV5-1 with TRBJ2-5; D uncertain. Trimming removed 5 bases at V and 0 bases at J, with 8 bases between. CDR1 SGHRS and CDR2 YFSETQ come from the germline V gene. This CDR3 has 13 amino acids. The CDR3 loop reads CASRSQNQETQYF. DNA for the CDR3: TGCGCCAGCAGATCCCAGAACCAAGAGACCCAGTACTTC.

The chain has TRBV2 and TRBJ1-2; D unresolved. Germline V gene lookup returns CDR1 SNHLY and CDR2 FYNNEI. Trimming removed 6 bases from V and 7 bases from J, with 9 bases in between. The CDR3 loop spans 11 amino acids. The CDR3 protein is CASRQTFGYTF. The CDR3 DNA follows: TGTGCCAGCAGACAGACTTTTGGCTACACCTTC.

This clone was seen only a few times. The junction departs from the called germline gene at one end, perhaps through a read error. The V call is TRBV6-6, the J call TRBJ2-5; tentatively, D is TRBD2 (7 bases). This CDR3 region has 13 residues. Germline-derived CDR1 and CDR2 are MNHNY and SVGAGI (reference sequence). The CDR3 region is CATSGGARETQYF. For the CDR3, the DNA is TGTGCCACCAGTGGGGGGGCTAGGGAGACCCAGTACTTC.

The J gene is TRBJ1-5, the V gene TRBV5-5, with TRBD1 as a possible D gene (5 bases). CDR3 length: 13 amino acids. Deletions cut 2 bases from V and 6 bases from J, with 9 bases between. Germline V gives CDR1 SGHKS, CDR2 YYEKEE (reference sequence). CDR3 sequence reads: CASSFGGTQPQHF. CDR3 nucleotide sequence: TGTGCCAGCAGCTTCGGGGGAACTCAGCCCCAGCATTTT.

The V call is TRBV7-2, the J call TRBJ2-7; TRBD1 might be the D (5 bases). Germline-derived CDR1 and CDR2 are SGHTA and FQGNSA. V lost 5 bases to trimming and J lost 3 bases, with 14 bases between them. The CDR3 length is 14 residues. In DNA, the CDR3 is TGTGCCAGCAGCGTCCAGACAGATATCTACGAGCAGTACTTC. Translated, it gives CASSVQTDIYEQYF.

The chain is built from TRBV4-2 and TRBJ2-7; possible D gene TRBD1, 5 bases. The V gene's germline CDR1 is LGHNA and CDR2 YNFKEQ. V lost 1 base to trimming and J lost 2 bases, with 9 bases between them. The CDR3 contains 14 residues. This CDR3 reads CASSQAQGPYEQYF. DNA for the CDR3: TGTGCCAGCAGCCAAGCCCAGGGCCCCTACGAGCAGTACTTC.

On this clone itself: A read error is likely here: a far larger clone is one base away. The CDR3 carries no conserved terminal phenylalanine or tryptophan, so it likely arises from a read error. This chain joins TRBV9 and TRBJ2-2; TRBD2 matches 8 bases. Losses at the gene ends were 4 bases for V and 7 bases for J; bases not matched to a gene: 12. CDR1 and CDR2 from the germline V gene are SGDLS and YYNGEE. The CDR3 sequence is 16 residues long. CDR3 DNA sequence: TGTGCCAGCAGCCCCCCGGGGGGGGCGGGGAACGGGGAGCTGTTTTCT. Protein: CASSPPGGAGNGELFS.

A remark on this clone: This probably arose from a read error, given a far larger clone one base away. This chain uses TRBV6-6 with TRBJ2-2; the D gene could be TRBD1 or TRBD2 (5 bases each). This CDR3 has 15 amino acids. In germline, CDR1 is MNHNY, CDR2 SVGAGI (reference sequence). V was shortened by 2 bases and J by 4 bases, with 11 bases between the two germline ends. The CDR3 loop is CASSYGDDLTGELFF. CDR3 DNA: TGTGCCAGCAGTTACGGGGACGACCTCACCGGGGAGCTGTTTTTT.

The chain joins TRBV10-3 to TRBJ2-2; 12 bases align to TRBD1. The CDR3 totals 15 residues. Germline CDR1 and CDR2: ENHRY and SYGVKD. V lost 8 bases, J lost 1 base, and 2 bases stayed unmatched. CDR3 amino acids: CAIRDRGQNTGELFF. DNA of the CDR3: TGTGCCATCCGGGACAGGGGGCAGAACACCGGGGAGCTGTTTTTT.

The chain links TRBV10-3 to TRBJ2-2; 7 bases are shared with TRBD2. V gave up 10 bases and J gave up 7 bases; unmatched junction bases: 15. CDR1 is ENHRY, CDR2 SYGVKD, per germline. The CDR3 extends over 15 amino acids. The CDR3 region has the DNA TGTGCCACCCTCCCCGGGGGAGGGCGGGTCGGGGAGCTGTTTTTT. As protein: CATLPGGGRVGELFF.

The J gene is TRBJ1-5, the V gene TRBV7-2; D gene uncertain. The CDR3 extends over 15 amino acids. Looked up from germline, CDR1 is SGHTA and CDR2 is FQGNSA. V shed 1 base and J shed 2 bases, with 9 bases lying between them. CDR3 sequence reads: CASSLGRFRNQPQHF. The CDR3, as DNA: TGTGCCAGCAGCTTAGGACGATTTCGCAATCAGCCCCAGCATTTT.

V gene TRBV11-2 combines with J gene TRBJ2-1; TRBD2 aligns across 15 bases. This CDR3 has 19 residues. The V gene's germline CDR1 is SGHAT and CDR2 FQNNGV. V shed 3 bases and J 4 bases; nucleotides not matched to a gene: 10. The chain's CDR3 is CASSFNGLAGGPSYNEQFF. In DNA form, the CDR3 reads TGTGCCAGCAGCTTCAACGGACTAGCGGGAGGGCCAAGTTACAATGAGCAGTTCTTC.

Of note for this clone: A far larger clone is off by one base, so a read error is likely. The sample has other DNA sequences that encode this CDR3 too. The V and J genes are TRBV6-4 and TRBJ2-6; D remains unclear. The ends were cut back, 3 bases at V and 1 base at J, with 4 bases in the middle. The CDR3 is 14 amino acids. Looked up from germline, CDR1 is MRHNA and CDR2 is SNTAGT. The CDR3 reads CASSEGSGANVLTF. The DNA of the CDR3 is TGTGCCAGCAGTGAGGGGTCTGGGGCCAACGTCCTGACTTTC.